This entry lists 2 T cell receptor beta chains sequenced from one sample in a study of Tregs in tolerant kidney transplant recipients. Some clones are missing from TCRdb's copy, which holds only in-frame ones; the method was immunoSEQ multiplex PCR. The data show about 110,000 clones, around 89% seen once. Sample: CD4+ T cells from blood, taken before the transplant. The receptors were sampled from a human donor who received a combined kidney and bone marrow transplant.

J is TRBJ2-2 and V is TRBV19; D gene unclear. The V gene's germline CDR1 is LNHDA and CDR2 SQIVND (reference sequence). V was trimmed by 3 bases and J by 6 bases, leaving 8 bases between them. The CDR3 has 13 residues. The CDR3 DNA sequence: TGTGCCAGTAGTATTCGGGTTTCCGGGGAGCTGTTTTTT. Translation: CASSIRVSGELFF.

This chain uses TRBV4-1 with TRBJ1-1; D not certain. The V gene lost 0 bases and the J gene lost 11 bases, with 10 bases spanning the gap. Germline assignment: CDR1 MGHRA and CDR2 YSYEKL. The CDR3 is 12 amino acids. The CDR3: CASSQEPGTAFF. DNA for the CDR3: TGCGCCAGCAGCCAAGAGCCGGGTACTGCTTTCTTT.